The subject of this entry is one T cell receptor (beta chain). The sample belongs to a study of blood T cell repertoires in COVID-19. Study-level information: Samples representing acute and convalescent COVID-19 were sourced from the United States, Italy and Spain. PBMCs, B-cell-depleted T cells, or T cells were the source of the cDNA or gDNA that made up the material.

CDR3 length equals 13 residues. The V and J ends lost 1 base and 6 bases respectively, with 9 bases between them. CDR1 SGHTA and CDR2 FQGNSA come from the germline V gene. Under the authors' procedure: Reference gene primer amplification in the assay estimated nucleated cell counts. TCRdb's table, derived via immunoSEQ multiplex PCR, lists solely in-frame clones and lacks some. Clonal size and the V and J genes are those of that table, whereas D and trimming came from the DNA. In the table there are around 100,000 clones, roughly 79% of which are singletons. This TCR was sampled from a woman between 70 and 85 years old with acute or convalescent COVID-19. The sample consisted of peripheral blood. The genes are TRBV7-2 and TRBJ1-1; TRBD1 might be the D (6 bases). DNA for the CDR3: TGTGCCAGCAGCTTAGGAACAGGGTCTGAAGCTTTCTTT. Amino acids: CASSLGTGSEAFF. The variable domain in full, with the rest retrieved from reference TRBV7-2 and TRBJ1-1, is GAGVSQSPSNKVTEKGKDVELRCDPISGHTALYWYRQSLGQGLEFLIYFQGNSAPDKSGLPSDRFSAERTGGSVSTLTIQRTQQEDSAVYLCASSLGTGSEAFFGQGTRLTVV.